Here is one TCR beta chain with its context. This specimen belongs to a study of T cell responses to AZD1222 COVID-19 vaccine. The trim removed 6 bases at V and 0 bases at J, leaving 8 bases unmatched. This CDR3 is built from 15 residues. CDR1 and CDR2 from the germline V gene are SEHNR and FQNEAQ (reference sequence). The table came from immunoSEQ multiplex PCR; TCRdb's copy has only in-frame clones and leaves some out. The sample comprises 100,000 to 120,000 clones, roughly 89% of which are singletons, and 15% rests with the top ten. The receptor was isolated from an adult who received the AZD1222 COVID-19 vaccine. Sequencing used peripheral blood, obtained 28 days after the second AZD1222 dose. This chain uses TRBV7-9 with TRBJ2-7; 7 bases map to TRBD1. The CDR3 DNA reads TGTGCCAGCAGAGGTCAGGGGGAAGGCTCCTACGAGCAGTACTTC. Translated, it gives CASRGQGEGSYEQYF.